This note documents a single T cell receptor beta chain sequence. No antigen is known for it. This sample is part of a study of T cell responses to AZD1222 COVID-19 vaccine. Overall study findings and caveats: Of the AZD1222 recipients, only 6 or 7 were seropositive at baseline. Repertoires in all cases were sampled only once the peak T cell response had passed. Vaccine-associated CD4 TCRs spanned spike, dominant at 160-218 and 743-854.

The assay was immunoSEQ multiplex PCR, and TCRdb's table has in-frame clones only and misses some. The sample contains roughly 140,000 clones, about 85% of which appear only once. Germline CDR1 MNHEY, CDR2 SVGEGT. The CDR3 length is 16 residues. Between the trimmed V and J ends, which lost 2 bases and 10 bases, there was a span of 18 bases. This clonotype was sampled from an adult who had recovered from COVID-19. Here the sequenced sample was peripheral blood, taken after recovery from COVID-19. This chain connects TRBV6-2 or TRBV6-3 to TRBJ1-6; no firm D call. This CDR3 reads CASSYVAPLSSSPLHF. The CDR3 nucleotides are TGTGCCAGCAGTTACGTCGCCCCTCTAAGCAGCTCACCCCTCCACTTT.